Presented here are 13 T cell receptor beta chains from one specimen sequenced in a study of blood T cell repertoires in COVID-19. The data were produced by immunoSEQ multiplex PCR, yet TCRdb's version contains in-frame clones alone and is incomplete. In the table there are roughly 380,000 clones, about 92% of which are singletons. Material: peripheral blood. The receptors were sampled from a woman aged 60-70 years with COVID-19, enrolled during active disease.

This chain links TRBV19 with TRBJ2-1; tentative D call: TRBD2 (5 bases). Trimming shortened V by 4 bases and J by 3 bases, and 10 bases separated the two germline ends. CDR1 and CDR2 from the germline V gene are LNHDA and SQIVND (reference sequence). The CDR3 runs to 14 residues. The CDR3 loop is CASSSQTIYNEQFF. CDR3 bases: TGTGCCAGTAGTAGTCAGACTATCTACAATGAGCAGTTCTTC.

V gene TRBV5-1 combines with J gene TRBJ2-3, with a weak D call TRBD1 (6 bases). This CDR3 has 16 amino acids. Trimming took 0 bases from V and 3 from J, leaving 14 bases between them. Germline V gene lookup returns CDR1 SGHRS and CDR2 YFSETQ. In nucleotides, the CDR3 is TGCGCCAGCAGCTTGGCCGTGGGGGCCGGGACAGATACGCAGTATTTT. Amino acid sequence: CASSLAVGAGTDTQYF.

The V gene is TRBV3-1 (or the pseudogene TRBV3-2), the J gene TRBJ2-5; 9 nucleotides line up with TRBD1. The V gene end was trimmed by 4 bases and the J gene end by 1 base; junction bases not matched to a gene: 1. This CDR3 has 14 residues. CDR1 and CDR2 from the germline V gene are LGHDT and YNNKEL (reference sequence). Here the CDR3 DNA reads TGTGCCAGCAGCCGGGACAGGGCCCAAGAGACCCAGTACTTC. Its translation: CASSRDRAQETQYF.

This chain joins TRBV24-1 and TRBJ1-2, with no clear D. The CDR3 extends over 13 amino acids. The V gene's germline CDR1 is KGHDR and CDR2 SFDVKD. The V end was cut by 3 bases, the J end by 0 bases, with 4 bases between. CDR3 loop: CATSDPSNYGYTF. The CDR3 DNA reads TGTGCCACCAGTGATCCATCTAACTATGGCTACACCTTC.

For the CDR3, the DNA is TGTGCCAGCAGTGAAAACAGGGCCGGGGCCAACGTCCTGACTTTC. It yields the protein CASSENRAGANVLTF. V usage is TRBV6-1 and J usage is TRBJ2-6; D is perhaps TRBD1 (6 bases). This CDR3 contains 15 residues. V was trimmed by 2 bases and J by 4 bases, leaving 9 bases between them. Germline CDR1 reads MNHNS; CDR2 reads SASEGT.

J is TRBJ2-1 and V is TRBV6-5, with 8 bases lining up with TRBD1. The CDR3 covers 15 residues. Per the germline V gene, CDR1 is MNHEY and CDR2 is SVGAGI. Losses at the gene ends were 3 bases for V and 7 bases for J; bases not matched to a gene: 8. CDR3 residues: CASSYTAGGRNEQFF. DNA for the CDR3: TGTGCCAGCAGTTATACGGCAGGGGGCAGGAATGAGCAGTTCTTC.

V gene TRBV7-8 combines with J gene TRBJ1-1; 7 nucleotides align to TRBD1. The CDR3 totals 13 residues. Unmatched junction bases numbered 3, after V lost 2 bases and J lost 6 bases. Germline V gene sequence: CDR1 SGHVS, CDR2 FQNEAQ. The DNA of the CDR3 is TGTGCCAGCAGCTTAACAGGGGAAGCTGAAGCTTTCTTT. Translating it yields CASSLTGEAEAFF.

A remark on this clone: One end of the junction does not line up with germline, which may come from a read error. The CDR3, as DNA: TGTGCTAGCAGCCCTTCGAACACCGGGGAGCTGTTTTTT. Its protein is CASSPSNTGELFF. This sequence joins TRBV7-7 and TRBJ2-2; D gene uncertain. Germline loops: CDR1 SSHAT, CDR2 FNYEAQ (reference sequence). There are 13 residues in the CDR3.

The chain employs TRBV12-3 or TRBV12-4 and TRBJ1-2; 8 bases line up with TRBD1. The CDR3 has 13 residues. Losses at the gene ends were 6 bases for V and 8 bases for J; bases not matched to a gene: 8. In DNA form, the CDR3 reads TGTGCCAGCAGCCGGACAGGGACGAAGGGCTACACCTTC. Translating it yields CASSRTGTKGYTF.

This chain joins TRBV5-4 and TRBJ2-1; TRBD2 aligns across 9 bases. J was trimmed by 7 bases and V by 0 bases; bases with no gene match: 8. CDR1 is SGHNT and CDR2 is YYREEE in the germline V gene (reference sequence). The CDR3 has 16 residues. This chain's CDR3 is CASSLGWLAGMNEQFF. The DNA of the CDR3 is TGTGCCAGCAGCTTGGGTTGGCTAGCGGGGATGAATGAGCAGTTCTTC.

The gene calls are TRBV19 and TRBJ1-2; 7 bases map to TRBD1. CDR1 and CDR2 from the germline V gene are LNHDA and SQIVND (reference sequence). V dropped 3 bases and J dropped 5; count of bases not matched to a gene: 3. This CDR3 comprises 13 residues. The CDR3 region is CASSIDRVYGYTF. The CDR3 DNA reads TGTGCCAGTAGTATCGACAGGGTTTATGGCTACACCTTC.

The chain employs TRBV5-6 and TRBJ1-2, with D tentatively TRBD1 (5 bases). V was shortened by 4 bases and J by 4 bases, with 17 bases between the two germline ends. Germline assignment: CDR1 SGHDT and CDR2 YYEEEE. This CDR3 is built from 15 residues. CDR3 nucleotide sequence: TGTGCCAGCAGCGGGGGAGGAGGTCCCGGCTATGGCTACACCTTC. This sequence encodes CASSGGGGPGYGYTF.

As DNA, the CDR3 is TGTGCCAGCAGCCCACAGGGTTCAGGCAATCAGCCCCAGCATTTT. Its translation is CASSPQGSGNQPQHF. The V gene is TRBV28, the J gene TRBJ1-5; tentative D call: TRBD1 (6 bases). The CDR3 is 15 residues long. V dropped 6 bases and J dropped 2 bases, with 14 bases sitting between them. CDR1 and CDR2 (germline): MDHEN, SYDVKM.